This TCR beta chain was found in a study of PD-1 blockade in mismatch repair-deficient tumors (dated by TCRdb to the late 2010s). Study-wide context: Between late 2013 and late 2016, 86 consecutive patients with approximately 12 mismatch repair-deficient cancer types, all previously treated and progressing, were enrolled in the trial. Deep sequencing of TCR CDR3 regions was used to track tumor-associated T cell clones in peripheral blood of patients responding to PD-1 blockade.

The table lists this clone with a few counts. It lacks a known antigen. Base qualities are not recorded, but no much larger clone differs from it by a single base. Study-wide findings and limitations: After pembrolizumab, tumor-resident clones, which were often undetectable in blood before treatment, expanded rapidly and then contracted, generally ahead of radiologic responses.

The time point label for this specimen denotes: peripheral blood 12 weeks after first pembrolizumab dose. For each enrolled patient, mismatch repair deficiency was established using either polymerase chain reaction or immunohistochemistry. TCR sequencing was performed for a few patients who responded to pembrolizumab therapy. The phase II trial prospectively tested pembrolizumab PD-1 blockade in advanced mismatch repair-deficient cancers regardless of tissue of origin. Peripheral blood T cell samples were serially collected before and at multiple times after PD-1 blockade was started. Blood sampling times were reported as weeks after the first pembrolizumab dose. Receptor amplification or capture employed the immunoSEQ multiplex PCR assay. The table was pulled from immuneACCESS by TCRdb, which kept in-frame rearrangements only. Such tables lose some clones; where checked, under half of the loss comes from unresolved V genes, and the rest has no known cause. The sample profile shows over 20,000 clones; over 80% of them were found once. The ten largest make up 20% of the sample.

This sequence originates from an adult with mismatch repair-deficient cancer. The material sequenced was peripheral blood, taken 12 weeks after starting pembrolizumab.

This receptor has the CDR3 CASSYSTGTLGEKLFF. The sequenced DNA is TGTGCCAGCAGTTATTCCACCGGGACACTTGGGGAAAAACTGTTTTTT. The chain is made from TRBV6-5 and TRBJ1-4, with TRBD1 as a weak D call on 6 bases. Including cysteine and phenylalanine, the CDR3 has 16 amino acids. Solely the CDR3 DNA is kept, with 48 bases framed from the first base. CDR1 and CDR2 are read off the germline V gene as MNHEY and SVGAGI. Between the V and J ends, shortened by 3 bases and 8 bases respectively, the junction contains 19 bases.